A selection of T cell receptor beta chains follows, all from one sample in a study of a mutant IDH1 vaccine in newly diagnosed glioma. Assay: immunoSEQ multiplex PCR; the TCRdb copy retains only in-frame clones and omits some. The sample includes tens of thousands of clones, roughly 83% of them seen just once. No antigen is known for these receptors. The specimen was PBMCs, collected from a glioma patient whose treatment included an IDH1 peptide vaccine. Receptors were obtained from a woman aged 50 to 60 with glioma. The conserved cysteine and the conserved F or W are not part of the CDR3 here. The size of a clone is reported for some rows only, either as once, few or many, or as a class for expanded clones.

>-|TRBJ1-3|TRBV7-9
ASSPVDRGQRNTIY
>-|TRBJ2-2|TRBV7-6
ASSFSGGPGELF
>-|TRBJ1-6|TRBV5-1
ASSLAGNSPLH
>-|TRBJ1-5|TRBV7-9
ASSLTGSQGDSNQPQH
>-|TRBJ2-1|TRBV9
ASSSVGGFYNEQF
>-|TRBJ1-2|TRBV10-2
ASSESISGNWQDSYGYT
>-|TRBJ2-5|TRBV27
ASSLVAGGPRETQY
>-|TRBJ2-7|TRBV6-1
ASRLTASSYEQY
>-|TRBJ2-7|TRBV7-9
ASSQGTAISYEQY
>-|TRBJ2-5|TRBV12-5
ASAKTGLYQETQY
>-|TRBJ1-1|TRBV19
ASSSSTLTEAF
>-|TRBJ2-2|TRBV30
AWTSSSGGFNTGELF
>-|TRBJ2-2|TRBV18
ASSPLGGNTGELF
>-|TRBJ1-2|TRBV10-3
AISESVNYGYT
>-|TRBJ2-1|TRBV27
ASSPPGGNSYNEQF
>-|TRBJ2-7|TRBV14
ASSRWYEQY
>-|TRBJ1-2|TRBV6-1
ASSSPVSHYGYT
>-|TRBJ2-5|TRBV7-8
ASSTLGLAILETQY
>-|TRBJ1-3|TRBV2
ASSRNRDPGNTIY
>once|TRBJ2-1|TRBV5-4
ASSSRSLRDEQF
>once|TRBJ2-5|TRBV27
ASSPRTSGNQETQY
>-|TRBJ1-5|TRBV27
ASSIIRDQPQH
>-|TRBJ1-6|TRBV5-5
ASSPPTGTLSSYNSPLH
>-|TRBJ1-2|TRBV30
AWSSGLTQRYGYT
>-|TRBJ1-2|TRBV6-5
ASSSGGSNYGYT
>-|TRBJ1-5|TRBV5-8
ASSPGANINQPQH
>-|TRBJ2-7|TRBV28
ASLGPGRYEQY
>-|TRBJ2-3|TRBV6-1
ASIPSGGSLYTQY
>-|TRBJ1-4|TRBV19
ASSIKGARSEKLF
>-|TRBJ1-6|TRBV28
ASSPATGHINSPLH
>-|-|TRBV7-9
ASSLAGYGYEQY
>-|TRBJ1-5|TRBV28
ASSLLVSNQPQH
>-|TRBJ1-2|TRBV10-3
AISESPGYNYGYT
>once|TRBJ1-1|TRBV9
ASALRDRSPEAF
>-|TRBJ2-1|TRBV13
ASSLVAGGPNEQF
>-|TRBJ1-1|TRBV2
ASRENTSPQNKAF
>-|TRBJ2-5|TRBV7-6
ASSQGLARETQY
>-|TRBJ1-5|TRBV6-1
ASISPLSNQPQH
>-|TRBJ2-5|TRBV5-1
ASGRLAGEETQY
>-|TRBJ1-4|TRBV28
ASSFLQVNEKLF
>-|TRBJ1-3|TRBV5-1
ASSLFGGQVPSSGNTIY
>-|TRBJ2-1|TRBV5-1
ASRGGGAAPHEQF
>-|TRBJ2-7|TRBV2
ASRRGDSDYEQY
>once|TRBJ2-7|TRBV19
ASSQTGATYEQY
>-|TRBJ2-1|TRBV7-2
ASSLAGADYNEQF
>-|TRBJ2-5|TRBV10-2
ASRGLAGEETQY
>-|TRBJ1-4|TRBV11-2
ASSLRSLGGKLF
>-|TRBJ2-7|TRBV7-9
ASSTPGTPYEQY